These 27 T cell receptor beta chains came from one sample sequenced in a study of T cell repertoires in cytomegalovirus infection. MiXCR was run by TCRdb on the reads, yielding one entry per CDR3 protein. The sample contains a few hundred thousand distinct CDR3 sequences, approximately 25% of which appear only once. Sequenced material: PBMCs. These receptor sequences come from a human donor in good health (CMV status not recorded). Some clones in this sample may be carry-over from other donors' samples.

The gene calls are TRBV20-1 and TRBJ2-3, with D perhaps TRBD2 (5 bases). The CDR3 consists of 13 residues. CDR1 and CDR2 (germline): DFQATT, SNEGSKA (reference sequence). V lost 3 bases and J 4 bases, leaving 11 bases between the germline ends. CDR3 sequence: CSARVEAPDTQYF. The CDR3 DNA reads as TGCAGTGCTAGGGTGGAGGCCCCAGATACGCAGTATTTT.

This clonotype was found a few times. The V and J genes are TRBV6-2 or TRBV6-3 and TRBJ2-7; 10 nucleotides agree with TRBD2. Trimming at V came to 11 bases and at J to 1 base, leaving 8 bases not matched to a gene. The CDR3 is made up of 14 amino acids. CDR1 is MNHEY and CDR2 is SVGEGT in the germline V gene. The CDR3 spells CAAWRAGGSYEQYF. CDR3 sequence (DNA): TGTGCCGCATGGAGAGCGGGAGGGTCCTACGAGCAGTACTTC.

This clonotype has a handful of counts. CDR3 bases: TGTGCCAGCAGCTTAGCGTACGTTAGGCCCTACGAGCAGTACTTC. Translated, it gives CASSLAYVRPYEQYF. The chain has TRBV7-6 and TRBJ2-7; no clear D gene. Germline CDR1 and CDR2: SGHVS and FNYEAQ. V was cut by 0 bases and J by 2 bases, with 11 bases left in between. CDR3 length equals 15 residues.

This clonotype appeared a few times. The CDR3 DNA reads as TGTGCCAGCAGCTCCCGGGACTTTAATGAAAAACTGTTTTTT. It translates to CASSSRDFNEKLFF. This sequence joins TRBV7-8 and TRBJ1-4; D perhaps matches TRBD1 (5 bases). CDR3 length: 14 residues. CDR1 is SGHVS and CDR2 is FQNEAQ in the germline V gene. V dropped 4 bases and J dropped 4 bases, with 10 bases sitting between them.

This clonotype appeared many times. The genes are TRBV12-3 or TRBV12-4 and TRBJ2-3, with D possibly matching TRBD2 (5 bases). Trimming stripped 4 bases from V and 1 base from J, with 15 bases between. CDR3 length: 16 residues. CDR3 sequence: CASSWLKLVGTDTQYF. Here the CDR3 DNA reads TGTGCCAGCAGTTGGCTCAAACTAGTCGGCACAGATACGCAGTATTTT.

This clonotype was counted a few times. The chain carries TRBV29-1 and TRBJ2-5; the match to TRBD2 covers 7 bases. This CDR3 is built from 13 residues. With V trimmed by 5 bases and J by 2 bases, 5 bases remained unmatched. CDR1 is SQVTM and CDR2 is ANQGSEA in the germline V gene. CDR3 in amino acids: CSVLAGVQETQYF. The CDR3 coding sequence is TGCAGCGTTTTGGCGGGGGTTCAAGAGACCCAGTACTTC.

This clonotype occurred many times. This sequence joins TRBV7-2 and TRBJ2-3; D unclear. Germline CDR1 reads SGHTA; CDR2 reads FQGNSA. The CDR3 runs 13 residues. V lost 4 bases, J lost 6 bases, and 11 bases lay in between. This CDR3 is CASSYRVKDTQYF. For the CDR3, the DNA is TGTGCCAGCAGCTACCGGGTAAAGGATACGCAGTATTTT.

This chain connects TRBV24-1 to TRBJ2-3; 9 positions match TRBD2. CDR1 is KGHDR, CDR2 SFDVKD, per germline. The CDR3 covers 18 residues. The V segment lost 4 bases and the J segment 4 bases; nucleotides outside the gene matches: 14. The CDR3 region is CATSDRFASGMGADTQYF. DNA for the CDR3: TGTGCCACCAGTGACCGCTTCGCTAGCGGGATGGGAGCAGATACGCAGTATTTT.

This clonotype was seen only a few times. This CDR3 reads CASSQVVDRMTEAFF. In DNA form, the CDR3 reads TGCGCCAGCAGCCAAGTTGTAGACAGGATGACTGAAGCTTTCTTT. This chain links TRBV4-1 with TRBJ1-1; D is perhaps TRBD1 (6 bases). V was shortened by 1 base and J by 5 bases, with 14 bases between the two germline ends. Per the germline V gene, CDR1 is MGHRA and CDR2 is YSYEKL. The CDR3 runs to 15 residues.

This chain uses TRBV7-2 with TRBJ2-2, with D perhaps matching TRBD2 (5 bases). CDR3 length: 15 amino acids. V lost 0 bases, J lost 13 bases, and 18 bases lay in between. Looked up from germline, CDR1 is SGHTA and CDR2 is FQGNSA. CDR3 amino acids: CASSLAERDYRGLFF. The CDR3 bases are TGTGCCAGCAGCTTAGCCGAGCGAGACTACAGAGGGCTGTTTTTT.

The rearrangement links TRBV7-2 to TRBJ2-1; unclear D gene. Trimming took 5 bases from V and 2 from J, leaving 16 bases between them. Germline-derived CDR1 and CDR2 are SGHTA and FQGNSA. The CDR3 consists of 16 residues. CDR3 in DNA: TGTGCCAGCAGCCTCAGTCCACTATCCCCCTACAATGAGCAGTTCTTC. Translation gives CASSLSPLSPYNEQFF.

This clonotype was observed a few times. The chain has TRBV6-1 and TRBJ1-2; 9 positions agree with TRBD1. The CDR3 is 15 residues long. The V gene end was trimmed by 6 bases and the J gene end by 8 bases; junction bases not matched to a gene: 13. Germline CDR1 and CDR2: MNHNS and SASEGT. DNA of the CDR3: TGTGCCAGCAGCCCCTCCCGGGACAGGGTTAAAGGCTACACCTTC. Its translation is CASSPSRDRVKGYTF.

Worth noting for this clonotype: With a much larger clone just one base away, this may be a read error. The genes are TRBV7-2 and TRBJ2-7; 14 positions match TRBD2. The length of the CDR3 is 18 residues. The germline V gene has CDR1 SGHTA and CDR2 FQGNSA. The DNA for the CDR3 is TGTGACAGCAGCTTAGCCGGGACTAGCGGGGGTCTTTCCTACGAGCAGTACTTC. Protein sequence: CDSSLAGTSGGLSYEQYF. The variable domain in full, with the rest retrieved from reference TRBV7-2 and TRBJ2-7, is GAGVSQSPSNKVTEKGKDVELRCDPISGHTALYWYRQSLGQGLEFLIYFQGNSAPDKSGLPSDRFSAERTGGSVSTLTIQRTQQEDSAVYLCDSSLAGTSGGLSYEQYFGPGTRLTVT.

This rearrangement joins TRBV30 to TRBJ2-5; a possible D gene is TRBD2 (5 bases). The CDR3 is 13 amino acids. The germline V and J ends were trimmed by 2 bases and 4 bases, with 11 bases remaining between them. The germline gives CDR1 GTSNPN, CDR2 SVGIG (reference sequence). The CDR3 DNA reads as TGTGCCTGGAGTATACTAGGGCGAGAGACCCAGTACTTC. The encoded protein is CAWSILGRETQYF.

The chain uses TRBV11-3 and TRBJ1-5; D remains unclear. V gave up 7 bases and J gave up 7 bases, with 11 bases separating them. The CDR3 spans 12 residues. CDR1 SGHNT and CDR2 YENEEA come from the germline V gene. The CDR3 DNA is TGTGCCAGCACCAGCCCCGGCCAGCCCCAGCATTTT. Protein sequence: CASTSPGQPQHF.

This clonotype occurred many times. The CDR3 DNA reads TGTGCCAGCAGCCTGGTTCCCTACGAGCAGTACTTC. Its protein is CASSLVPYEQYF. The V and J genes are TRBV7-9 and TRBJ2-7; D unresolved. The CDR3 runs 12 residues. Germline V lookup: CDR1 SEHNR, CDR2 FQNEAQ (reference sequence). V was clipped by 5 bases and J by 2 bases, with 7 bases between them.

Note on this clonotype: A read error may be the cause here, since a much bigger clone is one base away. This rearrangement joins TRBV7-9 to TRBJ1-6, with D possibly matching TRBD1 (5 bases). Per germline, CDR1 SEHNR and CDR2 FQNEAQ (reference sequence). The CDR3 is made up of 15 amino acids. The CDR3 reads CASGLATGTNSPLHF. CDR3 nucleotide sequence: TGTGCCAGCGGCTTAGCTACGGGGACTAATTCACCCCTCCACTTT.

The V call is TRBV5-8, the J call TRBJ1-2; TRBD1 might be the D (5 bases). Trimming cost V 4 bases and J 5 bases, with 15 bases left between them. Germline CDR1 reads SGHTS; CDR2 reads YDEGEE. CDR3 size: 14 residues. In DNA, the CDR3 is TGTGCCAGCAGCCTAGCAAGAGGGGCATATGGCTACACCTTC. Translated: CASSLARGAYGYTF.

This clonotype was seen ten or more times. V gene TRBV6-2 or TRBV6-3 combines with J gene TRBJ1-1; D uncertain. This CDR3 contains 14 residues. The V end was cut by 5 bases, the J end by 2 bases, with 12 bases between. Germline V lookup: CDR1 MNHEY, CDR2 SVGEGT. The CDR3 DNA follows: TGTGCCAGCAGTGCCCCTAGAGAAAACACTGAAGCTTTCTTT. As protein: CASSAPRENTEAFF.

The V gene is TRBV20-1, the J gene TRBJ2-1, with 11 bases identical to TRBD2. J gave up 2 bases and V 3 bases, and 3 bases lay outside the gene matches. The germline gives CDR1 DFQATT, CDR2 SNEGSKA (reference sequence). CDR3 length: 15 amino acids. The CDR3 bases are TGCAGTGCTAGCAGACTAGCGGGGACCTACAATGAGCAGTTCTTC. Residues: CSASRLAGTYNEQFF.

This clonotype has at least ten counts. V and J are TRBV7-8 and TRBJ1-6; no firm D call. Trimming removed 8 bases at V and 10 bases at J, with 18 bases between. Germline CDR1 and CDR2: SGHVS and FQNEAQ. The CDR3 covers 14 residues. The CDR3 is CASSKVQLRSPLHF. The CDR3 nucleotides are TGTGCCAGCTCGAAGGTTCAGCTGCGATCACCCCTCCACTTT.

This clonotype was detected only a few times. The J gene is TRBJ2-7, the V gene TRBV7-2; TRBD2 matches at 7 bases. Trimming at V came to 5 bases and at J to 3 bases, leaving 10 bases not matched to a gene. CDR3 length: 15 amino acids. The germline CDR1 and CDR2 sequences are SGHTA and FQGNSA. Here the CDR3 DNA reads TGTGCCAGCAGCCCCACGAGGACTAGGGGCTACGAGCAGTACTTC. Translated: CASSPTRTRGYEQYF.

The genes are TRBV11-2 and TRBJ1-5; 10 positions match TRBD1. CDR3 length equals 17 residues. From germline, CDR1 is SGHAT and CDR2 FQNNGV. V lost 3 bases, J lost 1 base, and 6 bases stayed unmatched. CDR3 nucleotide sequence: TGTGCCAGCAGCTTCGGGACAGGGGCCCGGAGCAATCAGCCCCAGCATTTT. Its translation: CASSFGTGARSNQPQHF.

In this sample, this clonotype turned up a few times. The chain links TRBV20-1 to TRBJ1-1; D is unresolved. Germline V CDR1 and CDR2: DFQATT, SNEGSKA (reference sequence). V lost 3 bases and J lost 1, with 12 bases in between. CDR3 length equals 14 residues. The CDR3 sequence: CSASRSSGNTEAFF. CDR3 coding DNA: TGCAGTGCTAGTAGGAGTTCGGGGAACACTGAAGCTTTCTTT.

The chain joins TRBV12-3 or TRBV12-4 to TRBJ1-1; 8 bases fit TRBD1. J was trimmed by 7 bases and V by 6 bases; bases with no gene match: 13. CDR3 size: 15 residues. In DNA form, the CDR3 reads TGTGCCAGCAGCGCGATGGGACAGGAGGGTGTTGAAGCTTTCTTT. As protein: CASSAMGQEGVEAFF.

This clonotype was observed at least ten times. The chain employs TRBV7-2 and TRBJ2-1, with 10 bases identical to TRBD2. Trimming at V came to 4 bases and at J to 8 bases, leaving 17 bases not matched to a gene. Germline V gene data show CDR1 as SGHTA and CDR2 as FQGNSA. This CDR3 spans 18 amino acids. The CDR3 DNA is TGTGCCAGCAGCTCGTCCTCGCCTCTAGCGGGAGCGTTTGATGAGCAGTTCTTC. Protein sequence: CASSSSSPLAGAFDEQFF.

This chain connects TRBV11-3 to TRBJ2-7; D not certain. V dropped 5 bases and J dropped 3 bases, with 17 bases sitting between them. The germline gives CDR1 SGHNT, CDR2 YENEEA. CDR3 length equals 15 residues. The CDR3 bases are TGTGCCAGCAGCCTGGGTGGTGGTGGATACTACGAGCAGTACGTC. Translated: CASSLGGGGYYEQYV.